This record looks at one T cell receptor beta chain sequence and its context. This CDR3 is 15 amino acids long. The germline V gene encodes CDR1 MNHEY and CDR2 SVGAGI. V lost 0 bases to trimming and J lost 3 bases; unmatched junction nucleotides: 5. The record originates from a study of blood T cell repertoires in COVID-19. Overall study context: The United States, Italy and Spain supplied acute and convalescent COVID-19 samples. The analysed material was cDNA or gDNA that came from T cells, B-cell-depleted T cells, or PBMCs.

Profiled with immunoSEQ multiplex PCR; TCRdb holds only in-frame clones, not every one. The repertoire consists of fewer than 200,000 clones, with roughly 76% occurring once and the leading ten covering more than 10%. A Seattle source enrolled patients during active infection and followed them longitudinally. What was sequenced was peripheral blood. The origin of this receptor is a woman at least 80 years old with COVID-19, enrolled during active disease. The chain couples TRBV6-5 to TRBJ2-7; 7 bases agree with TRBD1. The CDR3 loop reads CASSYSARQGYEQYF. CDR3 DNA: TGTGCCAGCAGTTACTCGGCCCGACAGGGCTACGAGCAGTACTTC.